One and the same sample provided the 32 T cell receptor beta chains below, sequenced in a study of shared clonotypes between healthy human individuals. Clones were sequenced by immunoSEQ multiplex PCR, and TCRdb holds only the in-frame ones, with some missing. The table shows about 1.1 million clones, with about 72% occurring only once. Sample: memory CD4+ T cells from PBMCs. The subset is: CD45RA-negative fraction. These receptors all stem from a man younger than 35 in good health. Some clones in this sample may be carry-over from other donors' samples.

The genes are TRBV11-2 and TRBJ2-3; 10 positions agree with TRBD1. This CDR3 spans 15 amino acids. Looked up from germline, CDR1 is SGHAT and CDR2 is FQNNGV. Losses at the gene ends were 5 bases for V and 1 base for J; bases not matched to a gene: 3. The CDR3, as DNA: TGTGCCAGCAGCGGAGGGACAGGGGGCACAGATACGCAGTATTTT. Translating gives CASSGGTGGTDTQYF.

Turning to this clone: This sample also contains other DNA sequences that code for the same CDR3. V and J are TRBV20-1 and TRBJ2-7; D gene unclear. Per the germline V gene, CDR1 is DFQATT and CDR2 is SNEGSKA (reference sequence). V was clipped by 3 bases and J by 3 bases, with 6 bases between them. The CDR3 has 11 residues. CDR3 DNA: TGCAGTGCTAGCCCTCTCTACGAGCAGTACTTC. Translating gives CSASPLYEQYF.

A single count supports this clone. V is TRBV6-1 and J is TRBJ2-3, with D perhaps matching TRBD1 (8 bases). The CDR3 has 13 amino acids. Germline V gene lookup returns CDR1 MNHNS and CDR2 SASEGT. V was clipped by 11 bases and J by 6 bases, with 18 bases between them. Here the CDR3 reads CACSGQGGDTQYF. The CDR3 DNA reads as TGTGCCTGCTCCGGACAGGGAGGGGATACGCAGTATTTT.

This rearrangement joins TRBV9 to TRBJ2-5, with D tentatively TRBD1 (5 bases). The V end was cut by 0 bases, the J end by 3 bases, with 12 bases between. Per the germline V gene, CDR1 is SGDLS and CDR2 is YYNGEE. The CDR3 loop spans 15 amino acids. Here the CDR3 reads CASSVGGAVKETQYF. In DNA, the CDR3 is TGTGCCAGCAGCGTAGGTGGGGCAGTTAAAGAGACCCAGTACTTC.

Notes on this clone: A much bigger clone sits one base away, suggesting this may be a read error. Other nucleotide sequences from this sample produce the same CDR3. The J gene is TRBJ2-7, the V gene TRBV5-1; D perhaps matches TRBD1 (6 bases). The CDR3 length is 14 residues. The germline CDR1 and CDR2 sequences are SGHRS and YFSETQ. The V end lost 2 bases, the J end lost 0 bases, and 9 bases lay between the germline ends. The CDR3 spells CASSLQGSSYEQYF. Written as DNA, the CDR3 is TGCGCCAGCAGCTTACAGGGAAGCTCCTACGAGCAGTACTTC.

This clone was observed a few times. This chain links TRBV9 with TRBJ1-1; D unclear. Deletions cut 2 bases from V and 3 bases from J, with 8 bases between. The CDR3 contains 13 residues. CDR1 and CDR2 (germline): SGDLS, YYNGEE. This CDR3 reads CASSVKWDTEAFF. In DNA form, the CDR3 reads TGTGCCAGCAGCGTCAAGTGGGACACTGAAGCTTTCTTT.

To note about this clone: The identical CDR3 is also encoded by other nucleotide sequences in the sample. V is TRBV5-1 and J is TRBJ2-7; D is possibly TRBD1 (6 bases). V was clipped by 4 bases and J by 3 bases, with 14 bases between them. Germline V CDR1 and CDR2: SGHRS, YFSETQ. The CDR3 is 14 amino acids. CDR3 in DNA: TGCGCCAGCAGCCGCAGAACAGGGAGCTACGAGCAGTACTTC. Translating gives CASSRRTGSYEQYF.

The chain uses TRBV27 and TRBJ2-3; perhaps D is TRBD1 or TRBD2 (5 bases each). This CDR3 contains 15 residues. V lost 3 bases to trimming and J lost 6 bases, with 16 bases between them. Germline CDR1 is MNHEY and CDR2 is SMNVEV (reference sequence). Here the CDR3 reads CASSLALGTVDTQYF. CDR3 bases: TGTGCCAGCAGTTTGGCGTTAGGGACGGTGGATACGCAGTATTTT.

CDR3 protein: CASSLAGVTDTQYF. The CDR3 nucleotides are TGTGCCAGCAGCTTAGCGGGCGTTACAGATACGCAGTATTTT. V gene TRBV7-8 combines with J gene TRBJ2-3, with no clear D. The CDR3 extends over 14 amino acids. CDR1 SGHVS and CDR2 FQNEAQ come from the germline V gene. Trimming took off 0 bases at V and 3 bases at J, with 7 bases between the two ends.

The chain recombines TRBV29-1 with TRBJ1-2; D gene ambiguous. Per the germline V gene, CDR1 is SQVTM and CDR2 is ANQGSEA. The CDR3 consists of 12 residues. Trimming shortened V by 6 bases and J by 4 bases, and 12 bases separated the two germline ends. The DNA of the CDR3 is TGCAGCGTCTCCCACCCAACCTATGGCTACACCTTC. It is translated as CSVSHPTYGYTF.

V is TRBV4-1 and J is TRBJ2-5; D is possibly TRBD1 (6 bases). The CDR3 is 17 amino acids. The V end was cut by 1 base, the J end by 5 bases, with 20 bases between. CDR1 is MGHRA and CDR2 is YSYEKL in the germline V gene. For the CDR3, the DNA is TGCGCCAGCAGCCAAGCTTACCCAGGGGTTATTGTGGAGACCCAGTACTTC. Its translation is CASSQAYPGVIVETQYF.

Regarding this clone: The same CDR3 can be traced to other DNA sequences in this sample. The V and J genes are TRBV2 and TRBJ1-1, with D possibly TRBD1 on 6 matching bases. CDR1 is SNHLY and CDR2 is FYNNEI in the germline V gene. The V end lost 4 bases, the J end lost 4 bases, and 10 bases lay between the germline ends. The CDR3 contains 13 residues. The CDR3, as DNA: TGTGCCAGCAGTGGAGAGGGGGGCACTGAAGCTTTCTTT. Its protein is CASSGEGGTEAFF.

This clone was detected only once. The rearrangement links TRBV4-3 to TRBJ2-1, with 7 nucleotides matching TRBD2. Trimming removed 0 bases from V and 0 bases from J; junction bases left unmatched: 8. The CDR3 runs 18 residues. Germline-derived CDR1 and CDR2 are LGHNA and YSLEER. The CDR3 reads CASSQDPAGTLSYNEQFF. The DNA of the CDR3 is TGCGCCAGCAGCCAAGATCCAGCGGGAACCCTCTCCTACAATGAGCAGTTCTTC.

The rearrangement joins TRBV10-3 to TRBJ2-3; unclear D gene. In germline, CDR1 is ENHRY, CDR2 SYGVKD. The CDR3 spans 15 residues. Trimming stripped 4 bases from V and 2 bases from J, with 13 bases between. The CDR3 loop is CAISGGGLLTDTQYF. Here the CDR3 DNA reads TGTGCCATCAGTGGAGGTGGGCTCCTCACAGATACGCAGTATTTT.

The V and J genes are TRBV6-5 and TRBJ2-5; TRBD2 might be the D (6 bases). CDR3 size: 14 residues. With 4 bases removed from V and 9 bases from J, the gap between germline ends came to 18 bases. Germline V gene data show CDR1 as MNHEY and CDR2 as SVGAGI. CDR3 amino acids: CASSFLATASAQYF. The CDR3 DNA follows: TGTGCCAGCAGTTTCCTAGCGACCGCTTCGGCCCAGTACTTC.

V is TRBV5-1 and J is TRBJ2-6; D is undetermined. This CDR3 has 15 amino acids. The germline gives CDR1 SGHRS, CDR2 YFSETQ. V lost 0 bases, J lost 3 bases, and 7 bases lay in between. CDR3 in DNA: TGCGCCAGCAGCTTGGCTAGGGTTGGGGCCAACGTCCTGACTTTC. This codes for CASSLARVGANVLTF.

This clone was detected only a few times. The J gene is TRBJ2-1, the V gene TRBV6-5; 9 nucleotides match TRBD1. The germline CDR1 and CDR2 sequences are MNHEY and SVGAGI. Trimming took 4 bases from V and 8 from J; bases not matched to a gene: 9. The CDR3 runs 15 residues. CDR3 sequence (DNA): TGTGCCAGCAGTTCCACCGGGACAGGGTCCGATGAGCAGTTCTTC. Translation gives CASSSTGTGSDEQFF.

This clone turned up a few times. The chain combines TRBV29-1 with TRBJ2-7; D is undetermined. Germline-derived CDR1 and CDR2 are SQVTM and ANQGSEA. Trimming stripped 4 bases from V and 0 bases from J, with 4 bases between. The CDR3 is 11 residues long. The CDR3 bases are TGCAGCGTTGCCCACTCCTACGAGCAGTACTTC. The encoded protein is CSVAHSYEQYF.

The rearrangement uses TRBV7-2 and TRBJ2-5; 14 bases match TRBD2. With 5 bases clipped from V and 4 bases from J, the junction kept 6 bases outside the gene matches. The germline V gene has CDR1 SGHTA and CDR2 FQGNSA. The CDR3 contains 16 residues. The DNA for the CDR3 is TGTGCCAGCAGCCGCGGGACTAGCGGGAGTGGAGAGACCCAGTACTTC. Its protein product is CASSRGTSGSGETQYF.

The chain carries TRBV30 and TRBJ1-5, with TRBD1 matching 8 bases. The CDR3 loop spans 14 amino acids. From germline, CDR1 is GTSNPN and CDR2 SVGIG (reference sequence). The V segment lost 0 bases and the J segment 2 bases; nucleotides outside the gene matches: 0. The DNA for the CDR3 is TGTGCCTGGAGTGTGGACAGGGGCAATCAGCCCCAGCATTTT. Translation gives CAWSVDRGNQPQHF.

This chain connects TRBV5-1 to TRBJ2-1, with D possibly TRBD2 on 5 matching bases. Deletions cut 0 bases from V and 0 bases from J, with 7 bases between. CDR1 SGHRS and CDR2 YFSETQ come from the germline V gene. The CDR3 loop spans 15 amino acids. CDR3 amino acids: CASSLETSSYNEQFF. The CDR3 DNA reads TGCGCCAGCAGCTTGGAAACTAGCTCCTACAATGAGCAGTTCTTC.

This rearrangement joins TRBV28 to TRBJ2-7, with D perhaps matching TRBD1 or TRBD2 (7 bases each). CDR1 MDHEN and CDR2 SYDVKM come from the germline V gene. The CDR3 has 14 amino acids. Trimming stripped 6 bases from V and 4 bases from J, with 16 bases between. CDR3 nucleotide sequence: TGTGCCAGCAGCCTGACAGGGAGGGCTTACGAGCAGTACTTC. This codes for CASSLTGRAYEQYF.

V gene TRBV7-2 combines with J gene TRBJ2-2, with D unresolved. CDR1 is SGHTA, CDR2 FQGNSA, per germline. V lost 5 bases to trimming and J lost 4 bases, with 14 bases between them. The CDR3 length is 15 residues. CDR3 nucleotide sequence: TGTGCCAGCAGCGTCATCAAGCTGGCCACCGGGGAGCTGTTTTTT. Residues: CASSVIKLATGELFF.

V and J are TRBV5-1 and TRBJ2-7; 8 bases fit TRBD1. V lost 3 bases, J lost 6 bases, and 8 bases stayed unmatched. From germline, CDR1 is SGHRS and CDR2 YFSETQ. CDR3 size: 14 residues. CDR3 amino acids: CASSYFTGGGEQYF. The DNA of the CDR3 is TGCGCCAGCAGCTACTTTACAGGGGGTGGCGAGCAGTACTTC.

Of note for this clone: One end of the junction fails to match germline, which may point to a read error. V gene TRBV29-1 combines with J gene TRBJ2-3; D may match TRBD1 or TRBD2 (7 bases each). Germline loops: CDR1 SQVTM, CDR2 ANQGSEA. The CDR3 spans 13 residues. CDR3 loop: CSTGQGGTDMQYF. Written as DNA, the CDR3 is TGCAGCACGGGGCAGGGGGGGACAGATATGCAGTATTTT.

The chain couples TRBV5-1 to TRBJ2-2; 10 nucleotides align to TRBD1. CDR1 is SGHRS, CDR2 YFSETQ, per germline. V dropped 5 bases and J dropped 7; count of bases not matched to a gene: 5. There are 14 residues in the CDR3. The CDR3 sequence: CASSVGTGVGELFF. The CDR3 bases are TGCGCCAGCAGTGTCGGGACAGGGGTCGGGGAGCTGTTTTTT.

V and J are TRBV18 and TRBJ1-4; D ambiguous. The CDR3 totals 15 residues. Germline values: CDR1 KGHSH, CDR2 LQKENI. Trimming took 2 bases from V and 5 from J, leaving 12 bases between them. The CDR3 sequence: CASSPAGSSNEKLFF. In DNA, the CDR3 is TGTGCCAGCTCACCAGCGGGATCCTCGAATGAAAAACTGTTTTTT.

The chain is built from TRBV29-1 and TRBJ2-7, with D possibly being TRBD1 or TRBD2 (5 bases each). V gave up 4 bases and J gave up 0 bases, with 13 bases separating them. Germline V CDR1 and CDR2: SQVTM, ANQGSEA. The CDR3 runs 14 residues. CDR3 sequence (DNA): TGCAGCGTTGGAACTGGGACGAACTCCTACGAGCAGTACTTC. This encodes CSVGTGTNSYEQYF.

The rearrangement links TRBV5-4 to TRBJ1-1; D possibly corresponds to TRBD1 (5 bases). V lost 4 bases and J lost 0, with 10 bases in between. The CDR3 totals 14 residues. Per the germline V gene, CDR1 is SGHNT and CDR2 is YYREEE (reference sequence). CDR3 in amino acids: CASSPDSMNTEAFF. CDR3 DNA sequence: TGTGCCAGCAGCCCTGACAGCATGAACACTGAAGCTTTCTTT.

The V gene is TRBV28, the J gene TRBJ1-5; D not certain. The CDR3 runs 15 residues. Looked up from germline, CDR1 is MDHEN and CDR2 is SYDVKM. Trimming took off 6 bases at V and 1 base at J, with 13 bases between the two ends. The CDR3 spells CASRGAGRSNQPQHF. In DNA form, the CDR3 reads TGTGCCAGCAGAGGAGCGGGTAGGAGCAATCAGCCCCAGCATTTT.

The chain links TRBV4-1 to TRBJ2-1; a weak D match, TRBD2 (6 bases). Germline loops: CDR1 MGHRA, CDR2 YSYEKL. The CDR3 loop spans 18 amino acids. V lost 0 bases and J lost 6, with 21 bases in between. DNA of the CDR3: TGCGCCAGCAGCCAAGATAATGGAAATAGCGGAGGCACCAATGAGCAGTTCTTC. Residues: CASSQDNGNSGGTNEQFF.

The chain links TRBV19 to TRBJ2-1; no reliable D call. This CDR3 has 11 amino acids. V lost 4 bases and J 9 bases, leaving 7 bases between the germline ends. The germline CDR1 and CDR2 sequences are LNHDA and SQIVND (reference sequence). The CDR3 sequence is CASSTRSEQFF. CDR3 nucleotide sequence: TGTGCCAGTAGTACTAGGAGTGAGCAGTTCTTC.